This TCR beta chain came from a study of blood T cell repertoires in COVID-19. Looking at the study overall: COVID-19 samples, acute and convalescent, were from the United States, Italy and Spain.

Participants came from 20 to 25 US areas, aged roughly 18 to 89 years. Participants reported their clinical history, and cohort assignment relied on those reports. Methods used by the authors: Amplification with reference gene primers provided the estimates of nucleated cell counts. Profiling relied on immunoSEQ multiplex PCR, and the TCRdb table lists in-frame clones only, not all of them. The V and J calls and the clone size are those of that table, but D and trimming were determined from the DNA. The table has 150,000 to 200,000 clones, around 80% seen once. This TCR came from a woman between 50 and 59 years old with acute COVID-19. Sequencing input: PBMCs or T cells enriched from blood (not recorded which).

In DNA, the CDR3 is TGTGCCAGCAGCAAACTCACCAAATACCAAATGCGGGAAAAACTGTTTTTT. Its protein product is CASSKLTKYQMREKLFF. The V and J genes are TRBV21-1 and TRBJ1-4. TRBV21-1 is a documented pseudogene. CDR3 length: 17 amino acids.